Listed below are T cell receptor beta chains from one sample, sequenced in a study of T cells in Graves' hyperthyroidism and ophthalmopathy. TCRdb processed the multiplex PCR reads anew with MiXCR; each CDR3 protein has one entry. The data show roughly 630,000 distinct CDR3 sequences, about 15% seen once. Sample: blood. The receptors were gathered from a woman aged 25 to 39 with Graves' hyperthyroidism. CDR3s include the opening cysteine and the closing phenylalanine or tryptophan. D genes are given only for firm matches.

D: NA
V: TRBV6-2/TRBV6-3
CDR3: CASRIEGGLSYEQYF

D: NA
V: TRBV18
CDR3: CASSPVGGILVNEQFF

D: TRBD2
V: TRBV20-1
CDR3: CSARGTSGNTGELFF

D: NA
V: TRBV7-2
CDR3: CASSLGLASKAFF

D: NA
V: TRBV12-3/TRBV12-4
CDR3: CASSTPGQRNEQFF

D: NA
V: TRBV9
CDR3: CASSVIPRVGNEQFF

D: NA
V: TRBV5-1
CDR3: CASSLTGRTETQYF

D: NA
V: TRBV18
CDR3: CASSPTGYSGNTIYF

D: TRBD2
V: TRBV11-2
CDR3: CASSSLGGRVEEQFF

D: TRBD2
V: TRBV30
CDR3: CAWTATSGSVEQFF

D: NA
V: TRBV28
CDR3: CASSLNWRDATGYTF

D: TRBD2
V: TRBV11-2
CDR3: CASSYSPTSANEQFF

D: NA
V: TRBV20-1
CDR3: CSARDSATGYEQYF

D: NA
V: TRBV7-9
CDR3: CASSATSFGEQYF

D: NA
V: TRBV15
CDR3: CATSIGQGGEKLFF

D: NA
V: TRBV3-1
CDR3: CASSQGTAYTSYNEQFF

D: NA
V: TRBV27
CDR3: CASSLLGRGDNEQYF

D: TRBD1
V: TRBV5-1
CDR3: CASSPDRVGDEQYF

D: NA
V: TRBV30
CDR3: CAWSSTGSEQPQHF

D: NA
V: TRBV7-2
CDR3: CASRYAGGVRYGYTF

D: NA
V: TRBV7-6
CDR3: CASSLGGNSHEQYF

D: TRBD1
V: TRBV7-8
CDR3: CATWPDRGPDTQYF

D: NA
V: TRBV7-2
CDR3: CASSQGLARTDTQYF

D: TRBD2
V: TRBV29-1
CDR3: CTTGGSGSSDTQYF

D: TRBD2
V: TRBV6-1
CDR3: CASSEPRYSDREVLAKNIQYF

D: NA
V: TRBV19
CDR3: CASKARLGNQPQHF

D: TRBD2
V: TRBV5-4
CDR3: CASSTRTSGYNEQFF

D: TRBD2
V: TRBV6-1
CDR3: CASSELTGLAGGFGELFF

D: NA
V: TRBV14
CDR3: CASSQGASTEAFF

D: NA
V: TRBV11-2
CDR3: CASSLVYRGAPGANYGYTF

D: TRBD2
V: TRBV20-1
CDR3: CSARDPTSDSPYEQYF

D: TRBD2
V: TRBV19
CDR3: CASTLTSGVYNEQFF

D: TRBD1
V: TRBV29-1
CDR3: CSVLGQYQPYGYTF

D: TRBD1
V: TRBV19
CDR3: CASSPGQGADNQPQHF

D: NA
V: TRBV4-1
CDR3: CASSQDRDDSPVNEQFF

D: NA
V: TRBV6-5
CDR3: CASSYSAGSGLNEQFF

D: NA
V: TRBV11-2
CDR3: CASSLRQSGELFF

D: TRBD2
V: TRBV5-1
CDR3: CASSGASGSGTQYF

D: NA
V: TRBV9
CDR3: CASSVERSSGANVLTF

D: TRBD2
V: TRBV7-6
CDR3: CASSLRAGGDEQFF

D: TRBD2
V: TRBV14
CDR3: CASSQAGTRRTYEQYF

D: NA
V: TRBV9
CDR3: CASSESLGEKLFF

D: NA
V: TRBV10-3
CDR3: CATSPGTNTPGKAFF